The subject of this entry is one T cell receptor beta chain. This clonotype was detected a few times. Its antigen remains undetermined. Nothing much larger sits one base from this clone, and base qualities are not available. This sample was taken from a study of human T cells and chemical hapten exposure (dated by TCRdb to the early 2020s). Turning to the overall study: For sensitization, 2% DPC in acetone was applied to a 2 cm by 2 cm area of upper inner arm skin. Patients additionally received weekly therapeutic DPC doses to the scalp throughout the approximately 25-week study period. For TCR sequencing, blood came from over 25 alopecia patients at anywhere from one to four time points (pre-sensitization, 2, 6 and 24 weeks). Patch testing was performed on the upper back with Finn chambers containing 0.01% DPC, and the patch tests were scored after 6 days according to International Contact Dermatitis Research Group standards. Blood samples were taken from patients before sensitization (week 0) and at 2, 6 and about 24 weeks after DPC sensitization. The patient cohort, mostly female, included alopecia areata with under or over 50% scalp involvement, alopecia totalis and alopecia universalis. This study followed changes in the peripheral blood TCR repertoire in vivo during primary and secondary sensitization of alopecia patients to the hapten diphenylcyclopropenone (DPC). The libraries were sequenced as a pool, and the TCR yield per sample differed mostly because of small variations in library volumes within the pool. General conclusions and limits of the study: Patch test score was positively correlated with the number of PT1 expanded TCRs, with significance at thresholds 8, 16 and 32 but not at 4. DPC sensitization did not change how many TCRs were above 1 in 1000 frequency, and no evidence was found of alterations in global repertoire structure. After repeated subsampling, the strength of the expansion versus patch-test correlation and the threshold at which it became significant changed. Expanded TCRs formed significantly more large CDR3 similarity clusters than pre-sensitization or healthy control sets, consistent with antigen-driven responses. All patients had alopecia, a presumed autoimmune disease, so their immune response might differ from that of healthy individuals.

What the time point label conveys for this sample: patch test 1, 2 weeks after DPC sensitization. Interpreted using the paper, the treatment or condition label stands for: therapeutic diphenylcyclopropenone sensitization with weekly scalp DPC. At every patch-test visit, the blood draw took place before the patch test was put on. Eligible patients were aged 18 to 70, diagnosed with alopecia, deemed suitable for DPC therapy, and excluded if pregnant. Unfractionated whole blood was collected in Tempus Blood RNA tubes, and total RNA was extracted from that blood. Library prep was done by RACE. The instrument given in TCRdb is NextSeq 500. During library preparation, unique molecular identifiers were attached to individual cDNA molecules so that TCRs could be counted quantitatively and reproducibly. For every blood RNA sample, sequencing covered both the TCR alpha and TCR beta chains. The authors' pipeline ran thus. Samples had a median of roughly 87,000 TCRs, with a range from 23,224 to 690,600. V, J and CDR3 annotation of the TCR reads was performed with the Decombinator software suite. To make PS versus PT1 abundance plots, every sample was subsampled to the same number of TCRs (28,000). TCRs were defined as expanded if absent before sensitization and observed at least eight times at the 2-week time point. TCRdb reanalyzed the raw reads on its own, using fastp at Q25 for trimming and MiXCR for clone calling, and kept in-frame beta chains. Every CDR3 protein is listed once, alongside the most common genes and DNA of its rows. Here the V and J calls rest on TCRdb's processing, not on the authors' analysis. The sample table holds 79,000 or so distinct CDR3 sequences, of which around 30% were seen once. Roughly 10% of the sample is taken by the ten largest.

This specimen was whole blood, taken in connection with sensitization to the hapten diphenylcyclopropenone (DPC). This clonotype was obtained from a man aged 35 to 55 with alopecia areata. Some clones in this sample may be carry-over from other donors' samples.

The DNA sequence is given as TGTGCCAGCAATCGAGACAGCCGACAGCCCCAGCATTTT. The translation is CASNRDSRQPQHF. The chain couples TRBV2 to TRBJ1-5; the D gene is possibly TRBD1, with 5 bases matching. CDR1 SNHLY and CDR2 FYNNEI are derived from the germline V gene. V is shortened by 7 bases, J by 7 bases, and the region joining them spans 14 bases. From the cysteine up to the phenylalanine, the CDR3 has a length of 13 residues. Only the CDR3 region is kept as DNA, spanning 39 bases read in frame from base 1.